This is a list of T cell receptor beta chains from one sample in a study of blood T cell repertoires in COVID-19. The method was immunoSEQ multiplex PCR; TCRdb's version includes in-frame clones alone and lacks a portion of them. The sample consists of roughly 300,000 clones, approximately 87% of them appearing once. Sequencing was carried out using peripheral blood. These receptors came from a woman aged 40 to 50 who had recovered from COVID-19. Each CDR3 is given with its conserved first and last residue. A D gene is named only where the DNA matches it firmly. Not all rows give a size; the values are once, few, many and, for expanded clones, a class.

clone size: -
V gene: TRBV4-3
D gene: TRBD1
J gene: TRBJ1-1
CDR3 length: 16
CDR3 DNA: TGCGCCAGCAGCCAAGATCAAGGGACAGATAACACTGAAGCTTTCTTT
CDR3 protein: CASSQDQGTDNTEAFF

clone size: few
V gene: TRBV2
D gene: TRBD1
J gene: TRBJ2-3
CDR3 length: 14
CDR3 DNA: TGTGCCAGCAGTGGGCAGGGGGCTCCAGATACGCAGTATTTT
CDR3 protein: CASSGQGAPDTQYF

clone size: -
V gene: TRBV7-2
D gene: TRBD1
J gene: TRBJ2-4
CDR3 length: 14
CDR3 DNA: TGTGCCAGCAGCACTACCCGACAGGGAAACATTCAGTACTTC
CDR3 protein: CASSTTRQGNIQYF

clone size: -
V gene: TRBV10-3
D gene: TRBD1
J gene: TRBJ2-1
CDR3 length: 15
CDR3 DNA: TGTGCCATCAGGCCTTCCGGGACAGGGATGAATGAGCAGTTCTTC
CDR3 protein: CAIRPSGTGMNEQFF

clone size: -
V gene: TRBV7-9
D gene: -
J gene: TRBJ1-1
CDR3 length: 13
CDR3 DNA: TGTGCCAGCAGCGGCGAAGGGTTCCGGGAGGCTTTCTTT
CDR3 protein: CASSGEGFREAFF

clone size: -
V gene: TRBV7-6
D gene: -
J gene: TRBJ2-2
CDR3 length: 13
CDR3 DNA: TGTGCCAGCAGCTTTGCCGGCACCGGGGAGCTGTTTTTT
CDR3 protein: CASSFAGTGELFF

clone size: -
V gene: TRBV5-4
D gene: -
J gene: TRBJ2-5
CDR3 length: 13
CDR3 DNA: TGTGCCAGCAGCTTTACGGACCAAGAGACCCAGTACTTC
CDR3 protein: CASSFTDQETQYF

clone size: -
V gene: TRBV7-2
D gene: TRBD1
J gene: TRBJ2-2
CDR3 length: 12
CDR3 DNA: TGTGCCAGCAGCGGCAGGGGGGGGGAGCTGTTTTTT
CDR3 protein: CASSGRGGELFF

clone size: -
V gene: TRBV2
D gene: TRBD1
J gene: TRBJ1-2
CDR3 length: 12
CDR3 DNA: TGTGCCCAGCAGGGGGGCAACTATGGCTACACCTTC
CDR3 protein: CAQQGGNYGYTF

clone size: -
V gene: TRBV3-1/TRBV3-2
D gene: -
J gene: TRBJ2-2
CDR3 length: 14
CDR3 DNA: TGTGCCAGCAGCCTAGGACGCAGGGCCGGGGAGCTGTTTTTT
CDR3 protein: CASSLGRRAGELFF

clone size: -
V gene: TRBV29-1
D gene: TRBD2
J gene: TRBJ2-3
CDR3 length: 13
CDR3 DNA: TGCAGCGCCCGGACTAGCTGGGCAGATACGCAGTATTTT
CDR3 protein: CSARTSWADTQYF

clone size: -
V gene: TRBV6-1
D gene: -
J gene: TRBJ1-2
CDR3 length: 12
CDR3 DNA: TGTGCCAGCAATCTCCCCGCGGTTGGCTACACCTTC
CDR3 protein: CASNLPAVGYTF

clone size: few
V gene: TRBV5-6
D gene: -
J gene: TRBJ1-2
CDR3 length: 12
CDR3 DNA: TGTGCCAGCAGCGCAGTCAACTATGGCTACACCTTC
CDR3 protein: CASSAVNYGYTF

clone size: once
V gene: TRBV5-6
D gene: TRBD1
J gene: TRBJ2-7
CDR3 length: 15
CDR3 DNA: TGTGCCAGCAGCTCCCGGGACAGGGGTGCCTACGAGCAGTACTTC
CDR3 protein: CASSSRDRGAYEQYF

clone size: -
V gene: TRBV24-1
D gene: -
J gene: TRBJ2-2
CDR3 length: 14
CDR3 DNA: TGTGCCACCTCTCCGAGGGCGAACACCGGGGAGCTGTTTTTT
CDR3 protein: CATSPRANTGELFF

clone size: -
V gene: TRBV15
D gene: -
J gene: TRBJ1-2
CDR3 length: 12
CDR3 DNA: TGTGCCACCAGCCCGCGAAACTATGGCTACACCTTC
CDR3 protein: CATSPRNYGYTF

clone size: -
V gene: TRBV9
D gene: -
J gene: TRBJ2-7
CDR3 length: 16
CDR3 DNA: TGTGCCAGCAGCTCAGGAGGGGAGCCACTTCCCTACGAGCAGTACTTC
CDR3 protein: CASSSGGEPLPYEQYF

clone size: -
V gene: TRBV11-2
D gene: -
J gene: TRBJ2-6
CDR3 length: 19
CDR3 DNA: TGTGCCAGCAGCTTAGATTTCGCGGGGGCCCCTCTGGGGGCCAACGTCCTGACTTTC
CDR3 protein: CASSLDFAGAPLGANVLTF

clone size: -
V gene: TRBV7-2
D gene: TRBD2
J gene: TRBJ2-3
CDR3 length: 13
CDR3 DNA: TGTGCCAGCAGCTTAGATGCGGGGGAATCTCAGTATTTT
CDR3 protein: CASSLDAGESQYF

clone size: -
V gene: TRBV9
D gene: -
J gene: TRBJ1-4
CDR3 length: 15
CDR3 DNA: TGTGCCAGCAACTCCGGAGGCAGTCGGAATGAAAAACTGTTTTTT
CDR3 protein: CASNSGGSRNEKLFF

clone size: -
V gene: TRBV6-5
D gene: -
J gene: TRBJ1-1
CDR3 length: 13
CDR3 DNA: TGTGCCAGCAGGCTCGGGTTGAACACTGAAGCTTTCTTT
CDR3 protein: CASRLGLNTEAFF

clone size: once
V gene: TRBV6-5
D gene: -
J gene: TRBJ2-2
CDR3 length: 14
CDR3 DNA: TGTGCCAGCAGTTTACTGCGCACCGGCGGGGAGCTGTTTTTT
CDR3 protein: CASSLLRTGGELFF

clone size: -
V gene: TRBV18
D gene: -
J gene: TRBJ2-7
CDR3 length: 16
CDR3 DNA: TGTGCCAGCTCACCTCTGGCCTCTGGAGGCATCTACGAGCAGTACTTC
CDR3 protein: CASSPLASGGIYEQYF

clone size: -
V gene: TRBV19
D gene: -
J gene: TRBJ1-1
CDR3 length: 13
CDR3 DNA: TGTGCCAGTAGTGGGGTCGGAGGCGCTGAAGCTTTCTTT
CDR3 protein: CASSGVGGAEAFF

clone size: -
V gene: TRBV7-9
D gene: TRBD1
J gene: TRBJ1-2
CDR3 length: 16
CDR3 DNA: TGTGCCAGCAGCCCAAAGGGACAGGGAGCTAACTATGGCTACACCTTC
CDR3 protein: CASSPKGQGANYGYTF

clone size: -
V gene: TRBV30
D gene: -
J gene: TRBJ1-3
CDR3 length: 15
CDR3 DNA: TGTGCCTGGAGGGAACTCAGGGGAGCTGGAAACACCATATATTTT
CDR3 protein: CAWRELRGAGNTIYF

clone size: -
V gene: TRBV5-1
D gene: -
J gene: TRBJ2-5
CDR3 length: 11
CDR3 DNA: TGCGCCAGCAGCTTGGCGGAGACCCAGTACTTC
CDR3 protein: CASSLAETQYF

clone size: -
V gene: TRBV18
D gene: TRBD1
J gene: TRBJ2-1
CDR3 length: 15
CDR3 DNA: TGTGCCAGCTCACCAACCGGACAGGGGGGTGTAGGGCAGTTCTTC
CDR3 protein: CASSPTGQGGVGQFF

clone size: -
V gene: TRBV5-1
D gene: -
J gene: TRBJ2-5
CDR3 length: 13
CDR3 DNA: TGCGCCAGCAGCCAAGGGGTCGGGGAGACCCAGTACTTC
CDR3 protein: CASSQGVGETQYF

clone size: -
V gene: TRBV3-1/TRBV3-2
D gene: TRBD2
J gene: TRBJ2-3
CDR3 length: 16
CDR3 DNA: TGTGCCAGCAGCCAAGATTACGGGACTAGGAGAGATACGCAGTATTTT
CDR3 protein: CASSQDYGTRRDTQYF

clone size: -
V gene: TRBV10-3
D gene: -
J gene: TRBJ2-3
CDR3 length: 12
CDR3 DNA: TGTGCCGCCAGGGATAACACAGATACGCAGTATTTT
CDR3 protein: CAARDNTDTQYF

clone size: -
V gene: TRBV6-6
D gene: -
J gene: TRBJ1-1
CDR3 length: 15
CDR3 DNA: TGTGCCAGCAGTTACCTCGGGGTGGGGAACACTGAAGCTTTCTTT
CDR3 protein: CASSYLGVGNTEAFF

clone size: -
V gene: TRBV11-3
D gene: -
J gene: TRBJ1-6
CDR3 length: 16
CDR3 DNA: TGTGCCAGCAGCTTAAGGTGGAGCCCCTATAATTCACCCCTCCACTTT
CDR3 protein: CASSLRWSPYNSPLHF

clone size: -
V gene: TRBV3-1/TRBV3-2
D gene: -
J gene: TRBJ2-2
CDR3 length: 16
CDR3 DNA: TGTGCCAGCAGCCCACACCGCGGGGTGGACACCGGGGAGCTGTTTTTT
CDR3 protein: CASSPHRGVDTGELFF

clone size: once
V gene: TRBV7-2
D gene: TRBD1
J gene: TRBJ1-6
CDR3 length: 16
CDR3 DNA: TGTGCCAGCAGCTTAGGGACAGGAACCTATAATTCACCCCTCCACTTT
CDR3 protein: CASSLGTGTYNSPLHF

clone size: once
V gene: TRBV7-8
D gene: -
J gene: TRBJ2-3
CDR3 length: 18
CDR3 DNA: TGTGCCAGCAGCTTAGCGTATTGGGGCCCAACCTCCACAGATACGCAGTATTTT
CDR3 protein: CASSLAYWGPTSTDTQYF

clone size: -
V gene: TRBV7-9
D gene: TRBD1
J gene: TRBJ1-5
CDR3 length: 15
CDR3 DNA: TGTGGACCAGCAGCCCGGACAGGGGATTATCAGCCCCAGCATTTT
CDR3 protein: CGPAARTGDYQPQHF

clone size: -
V gene: TRBV10-3
D gene: TRBD2
J gene: TRBJ2-7
CDR3 length: 15
CDR3 DNA: TGTGCCATCAGTGAGGGGACTAGCTTAACCTACGAGCAGTACTTC
CDR3 protein: CAISEGTSLTYEQYF

clone size: -
V gene: TRBV5-5
D gene: TRBD2
J gene: TRBJ2-1
CDR3 length: 16
CDR3 DNA: TGTGCCAGCAGCTTGGGACTAGCGGGGGAGTACAATGAGCAGTTCTTC
CDR3 protein: CASSLGLAGEYNEQFF

clone size: -
V gene: TRBV29-1
D gene: TRBD1
J gene: TRBJ1-1
CDR3 length: 13
CDR3 DNA: TGCAGCCTATCGACAGGGGCGGACACTGAAGCTTTCTTT
CDR3 protein: CSLSTGADTEAFF

clone size: -
V gene: TRBV5-6
D gene: TRBD1
J gene: TRBJ1-5
CDR3 length: 16
CDR3 DNA: TGTGCCAGCAGCTTGGGGGCGACAGGGAGCAATCAGCCCCAGCATTTT
CDR3 protein: CASSLGATGSNQPQHF